The rows below give T cell receptor beta chains drawn from one sample of a study of PD-1 blockade in classical Hodgkin lymphoma. Produced via immunoSEQ multiplex PCR; TCRdb's table is partial and in-frame only. The data hold 25,000 to 30,000 clones, with 90% to 95% observed a single time. Sequencing was carried out using peripheral blood mononuclear cells (PBMCs). The origin of the receptors is a human donor with classical Hodgkin lymphoma. Both conserved end residues are part of each CDR3. D genes are given only for firm matches. Clone sizes are given selectively: once, few, many, or a class where the clone is expanded.

v_call: TRBV7-9
clone_size: -
d_call: TRBD1
j_call: TRBJ2-7
cdr3_length: 15
cdr3_nt: TGTGCCAGCAGCTTAGGGACAGGGGGCGGCTACGAGCAGTACTTC
cdr3_aa: CASSLGTGGGYEQYF

v_call: TRBV9
clone_size: -
d_call: -
j_call: TRBJ2-7
cdr3_length: 14
cdr3_nt: TGTGCCAGCAGCGTGGACCTGGGGAGTGGCGAGCAGTACTTC
cdr3_aa: CASSVDLGSGEQYF

v_call: TRBV29-1
clone_size: -
d_call: TRBD2
j_call: TRBJ2-5
cdr3_length: 18
cdr3_nt: TGCAGCGTGAGAAGAATACTAGCGGGAGGCCTGGTCGAGGGGACCCAGTACTTC
cdr3_aa: CSVRRILAGGLVEGTQYF

v_call: TRBV4-1
clone_size: once
d_call: -
j_call: TRBJ2-1
cdr3_length: 15
cdr3_nt: TGCGCCAGCAGCCAAGATAGGGGACTTTTAAATGAGCAGTTCTTC
cdr3_aa: CASSQDRGLLNEQFF

v_call: TRBV29-1
clone_size: -
d_call: -
j_call: TRBJ1-2
cdr3_length: 12
cdr3_nt: TGCAGCGCCGGAAGGGCTAACTATGGCTACACCTTC
cdr3_aa: CSAGRANYGYTF

v_call: TRBV11-3
clone_size: -
d_call: -
j_call: TRBJ2-1
cdr3_length: 13
cdr3_nt: TGTGCCAGCAGCTCCCGCTCTAGCAATGAGCAGTTCTTC
cdr3_aa: CASSSRSSNEQFF

v_call: TRBV18
clone_size: -
d_call: -
j_call: TRBJ2-2
cdr3_length: 15
cdr3_nt: TGTGCCAGCTCACCCCTGGATGATCCAACCGGGGAGCTGTTTTTT
cdr3_aa: CASSPLDDPTGELFF

v_call: TRBV25-1
clone_size: -
d_call: TRBD1
j_call: TRBJ1-1
cdr3_length: 13
cdr3_nt: TGTGCCAGCAGTAGACAGGGAAACACTGAAGCTTTCTTT
cdr3_aa: CASSRQGNTEAFF

v_call: TRBV29-1
clone_size: -
d_call: -
j_call: TRBJ2-2
cdr3_length: 12
cdr3_nt: TGCAGCGCCAGCGGACAGAGCGGGGAGCTGTTTTTT
cdr3_aa: CSASGQSGELFF

v_call: TRBV11-3
clone_size: -
d_call: TRBD2
j_call: TRBJ2-1
cdr3_length: 13
cdr3_nt: TGTGCCAGCAGCTCGGGGAGGGCCGGTGAGCAGTTCTTC
cdr3_aa: CASSSGRAGEQFF

v_call: TRBV7-2
clone_size: -
d_call: TRBD1
j_call: TRBJ2-7
cdr3_length: 17
cdr3_nt: TGTGCCAGCAGCCGCGGATTCGGTGGGACAGGGGTTCTCGAGCAGTACTTC
cdr3_aa: CASSRGFGGTGVLEQYF

v_call: TRBV7-9
clone_size: -
d_call: TRBD2
j_call: TRBJ2-1
cdr3_length: 16
cdr3_nt: TGTGCCAGCAGAAGACTAGCGGGAGGGAGATACAATGAGCAGTTCTTC
cdr3_aa: CASRRLAGGRYNEQFF

v_call: TRBV28
clone_size: -
d_call: -
j_call: TRBJ2-7
cdr3_length: 11
cdr3_nt: TGTGCCAGCAGTTTATTACGGGAGCAGTACTTC
cdr3_aa: CASSLLREQYF

v_call: TRBV28
clone_size: -
d_call: -
j_call: TRBJ2-7
cdr3_length: 15
cdr3_nt: TGTGCCAGCAGTCATCCGGGACTCAGCTCCTACGAGCAGTACTTC
cdr3_aa: CASSHPGLSSYEQYF

v_call: TRBV11-2
clone_size: -
d_call: -
j_call: TRBJ2-5
cdr3_length: 14
cdr3_nt: TGTGCCAGCAGCCTCTGGACACAGAAAGAGACCCAGTACTTC
cdr3_aa: CASSLWTQKETQYF

v_call: TRBV19
clone_size: once
d_call: TRBD2
j_call: TRBJ2-1
cdr3_length: 17
cdr3_nt: TGTGCCAGTAGCCACGATCCTGCTAGCGGGAGGGTCGATGAGCAGTTCTTC
cdr3_aa: CASSHDPASGRVDEQFF

v_call: TRBV19
clone_size: -
d_call: -
j_call: TRBJ1-2
cdr3_length: 14
cdr3_nt: TGTGCCAGTAGCCCCGGACAGATATGGAATGGCTACACCTTC
cdr3_aa: CASSPGQIWNGYTF

v_call: TRBV4-3
clone_size: -
d_call: -
j_call: TRBJ2-2
cdr3_length: 15
cdr3_nt: TGCGCCAGCAGCCAAGATAATGATTGGGCCGGGGAGCTGTTTTTT
cdr3_aa: CASSQDNDWAGELFF

v_call: TRBV2
clone_size: -
d_call: -
j_call: TRBJ1-5
cdr3_length: 14
cdr3_nt: TGTGCCAGCAGCCCTTGGGGTAGCAATCAGCCCCAGCATTTT
cdr3_aa: CASSPWGSNQPQHF

v_call: TRBV4-2
clone_size: large
d_call: TRBD1
j_call: TRBJ1-4
cdr3_length: 16
cdr3_nt: TGTGCCAGCAGCTCAGAGTCCGGGACAGGGGCCGAAAAACTGTTTTTT
cdr3_aa: CASSSESGTGAEKLFF

v_call: TRBV9
clone_size: -
d_call: TRBD1
j_call: TRBJ2-1
cdr3_length: 14
cdr3_nt: TGTGCCAGCAGAAGGGAGGTACAGGGGGATGAGCAGTTCTTC
cdr3_aa: CASRREVQGDEQFF

v_call: TRBV6-4
clone_size: once
d_call: TRBD1
j_call: TRBJ2-1
cdr3_length: 14
cdr3_nt: TGTGCCAGCAGTACGGGACAGGGGAACAATGAGCAGTTCTTC
cdr3_aa: CASSTGQGNNEQFF

v_call: TRBV10-2
clone_size: -
d_call: -
j_call: TRBJ2-7
cdr3_length: 13
cdr3_nt: TGCGCCAGCAAATTAGACAGCGACTACGAGCAGTACTTC
cdr3_aa: CASKLDSDYEQYF

v_call: TRBV19
clone_size: -
d_call: TRBD1
j_call: TRBJ1-1
cdr3_length: 14
cdr3_nt: TGTGCCAGTAGATCACAGGGGGCGAACACTGAAGCTTTCTTT
cdr3_aa: CASRSQGANTEAFF